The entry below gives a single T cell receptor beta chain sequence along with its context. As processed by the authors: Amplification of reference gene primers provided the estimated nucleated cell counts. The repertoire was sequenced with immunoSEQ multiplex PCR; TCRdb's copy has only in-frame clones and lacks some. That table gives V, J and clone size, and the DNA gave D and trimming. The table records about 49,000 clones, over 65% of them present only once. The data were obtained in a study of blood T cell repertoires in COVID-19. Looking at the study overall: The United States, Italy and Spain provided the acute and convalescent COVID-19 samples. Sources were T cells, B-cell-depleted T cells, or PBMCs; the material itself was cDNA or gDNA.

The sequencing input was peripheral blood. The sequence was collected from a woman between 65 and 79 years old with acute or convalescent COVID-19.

The CDR3: CASSLTSGAQETQYF. Written as DNA, the CDR3 is TGTGCCAGCAGTTTGACTAGCGGGGCCCAAGAGACCCAGTACTTC. This chain joins TRBV2 and TRBJ2-5; 11 bases map to TRBD2. Germline values: CDR1 SNHLY, CDR2 FYNNEI. V trimming: 5 bases; J trimming: 1 base; junction bases outside the gene matches: 3. CDR3 length: 15 residues.